Below, one T cell receptor (beta chain) is given with its context. Deletions cut 1 base from V and 3 bases from J, with 7 bases between. The germline V gene encodes CDR1 MGHDK and CDR2 SYGVNS. This CDR3 spans 14 amino acids. Repertoires were generated with immunoSEQ multiplex PCR, while TCRdb's copy carries only in-frame clones and drops some. Found here are about 21,000 clones, about 86% of them singletons; the top ten hold around 17%. This entry is derived from a study of OX40 agonist ivuxolimab in advanced cancers. Study-level information: Hepatocellular carcinoma, melanoma, renal cell or head and neck cancer affected the dose-escalation patients.

This sample comprised CD4+ or CD8+ T cells sorted from blood, obtained in a trial of the OX40 agonist ivuxolimab. The source of this sequence is an adult with an advanced solid tumor such as melanoma, head and neck, liver or kidney cancer. V and J are TRBV25-1 and TRBJ1-3; D might be TRBD1 (5 bases). The chain's CDR3 is CASSELGVGNTIYF. Here the CDR3 DNA reads TGTGCCAGCAGTGAATTAGGGGTTGGAAACACCATATATTTT.